The entry below describes one T cell receptor beta chain. What it recognizes is unknown. The CDR3 runs 14 residues. Germline CDR1 is SGHRS and CDR2 is YFSETQ. V trimming: 2 bases; J trimming: 6 bases; junction bases outside the gene matches: 6. Clones were read by immunoSEQ multiplex PCR, and TCRdb kept only the in-frame ones, dropping some. The sample holds some 95,000 clones, about 89% seen once. These data originate in a study of T cell responses to AZD1222 COVID-19 vaccine. Study results and caveats: Clonal diversity was possibly underestimated, and white British individuals and females predominated among donors. Reports indicate that nearly half of spike-specific TCRs are directed at unmutated variant regions. Repertoire samples came only from after the peak T cell response. Dominant CD4 TCR responses targeted spike regions 160-218 and 743-854.

The specimen comprised peripheral blood, sampled on day 0 of AZD1222 vaccination. The chain couples TRBV5-1 to TRBJ1-1, with 8 bases matching TRBD1. This clonotype originated in an adult in good health. DNA for the CDR3: TGCGCCAGCAGCTTCAAGGACAGGGAGTCTGAAGCTTTCTTT. Protein: CASSFKDRESEAFF.